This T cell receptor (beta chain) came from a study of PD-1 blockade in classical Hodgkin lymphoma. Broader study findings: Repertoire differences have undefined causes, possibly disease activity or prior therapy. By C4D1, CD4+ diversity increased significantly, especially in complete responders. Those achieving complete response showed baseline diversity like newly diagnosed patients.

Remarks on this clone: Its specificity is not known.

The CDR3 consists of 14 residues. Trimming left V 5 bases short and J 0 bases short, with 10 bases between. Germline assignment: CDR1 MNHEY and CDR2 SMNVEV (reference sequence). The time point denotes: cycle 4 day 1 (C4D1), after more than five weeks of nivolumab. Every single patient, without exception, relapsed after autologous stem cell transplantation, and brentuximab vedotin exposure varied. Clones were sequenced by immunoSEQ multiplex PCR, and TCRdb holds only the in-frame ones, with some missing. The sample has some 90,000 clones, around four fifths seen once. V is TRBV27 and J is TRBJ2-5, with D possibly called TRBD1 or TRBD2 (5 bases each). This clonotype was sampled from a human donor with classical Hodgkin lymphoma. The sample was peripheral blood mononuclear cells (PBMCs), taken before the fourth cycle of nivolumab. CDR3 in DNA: TGTGCCAGCAGTACCGGGACCAACCAAGAGACCCAGTACTTC. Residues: CASSTGTNQETQYF.